This is a list of T cell receptor beta chains from one sample in a study of blood T cells in healthy people across ages. TCRdb recomputed calls from the 5' RACE reads with MiXCR, one row per CDR3 protein. The sample includes 850,000 to 1,100,000 distinct CDR3 sequences, roughly two fifths of them seen just once. Sequencing was carried out using blood. The receptors stem from a man aged 18 to 35 in good health. Both conserved end residues are part of each CDR3. A D gene is named only where the DNA matches it firmly. Expanded clones get a size class; other rows say once, few or many, or leave the size out.

. . TRBJ1-1 TRBV5-1 TGCGCCAGCAGCTTGACTTGGGGCAGGATGGACACTGAAGCTTTCTTT CASSLTWGRMDTEAFF
TRBD1 few TRBJ2-7 TRBV20-1 TGCAGTGCTAGAGATATTTTAGGACAGGGTAGCCACGAGCAGTACTTC CSARDILGQGSHEQYF
. . TRBJ1-5 TRBV4-3 TGCGCCAGCAGCCTTGGCAAGGCCAATAGCAGGGCAGGTCAGCCCCAGCATTTT CASSLGKANSRAGQPQHF
. . TRBJ1-4 TRBV6-2/TRBV6-3 TGTGCCAGCAGAAACCCAGCAACCAATGAAAAACTGTTTTTT CASRNPATNEKLFF
TRBD1 few TRBJ2-3 TRBV6-5 TGTGCCAGCAGTTCCGGACAGGCGCTCACAGATACGCAGTATTTT CASSSGQALTDTQYF
. . TRBJ2-5 TRBV6-5 TGTGCCAGCACCCCAGGAGGGTTAAAAGAGACCCAGTACTTC CASTPGGLKETQYF
. few TRBJ2-7 TRBV11-2 TGTGCCAGCAGCTTAGATCAAGGGAGCTCCTACAATGAGCAGTACTTC CASSLDQGSSYNEQYF
TRBD1 . TRBJ2-3 TRBV29-1 TGCAGCGCCAAAAGGACAGGAGGCACAGATACGCAGTATTTT CSAKRTGGTDTQYF
. . TRBJ1-4 TRBV28 TGTGCCAGCAGTTCAGACAGGTCAACTAATGAAAAACTGTTTTTT CASSSDRSTNEKLFF
TRBD2 once TRBJ2-1 TRBV6-2/TRBV6-3 TGTGCCAGCAGTCACCTTCTGGGCGGGGGGCCTAAAAACGGCAATGAGCAGTTCTTC CASSHLLGGGPKNGNEQFF
. many TRBJ2-7 TRBV10-3 TGTGCCATCAGTGAGTCGACTCTGGTAGCGGATAACTACGAGCAGTACTTC CAISESTLVADNYEQYF
TRBD1 few TRBJ1-1 TRBV20-1 TGCAGTGCTAGAGAGCCCGGACAGGGTGGGGCTGAAGCTTTCTTT CSAREPGQGGAEAFF
. . TRBJ1-5 TRBV5-1 TGCGCCAGCAGCCCGAGGCCTGGTTATAGCAATCAGCCCCAGCATTTT CASSPRPGYSNQPQHF
TRBD1 . TRBJ2-3 TRBV4-3 TGCGCCAGCAGTCCGCAGGGGGCGCTTGGAGATACGCAGTATTTT CASSPQGALGDTQYF
TRBD1 . TRBJ1-2 TRBV12-3/TRBV12-4 TGTGCCAGCAGGACGACAGGGCTCGACTATGGCTACACCTTC CASRTTGLDYGYTF
. . TRBJ1-5 TRBV10-3 TGTGCCATACAGGGTGAGGACGACAATCAGCCCCAGCATTTT CAIQGEDDNQPQHF
. few TRBJ1-2 TRBV13 TGTGCCAGCAGCTTAGATCGGGGATCCGACGGCTACACCTTC CASSLDRGSDGYTF
. . TRBJ1-4 TRBV20-1 TGCAGTGCAACCGCAGGGACTAATGAAAAACTGTTTTTT CSATAGTNEKLFF
. . TRBJ1-1 TRBV20-1 TGCAGTGCTAGAGATCTGCGGCGGAACACTGAAGCTTTCTTT CSARDLRRNTEAFF
TRBD1 . TRBJ1-2 TRBV7-2 TGTGCCAGCAGCTTAGAAAGGTCCGGGACAGGGTTTGGCTACACCTTC CASSLERSGTGFGYTF
TRBD2 few TRBJ2-1 TRBV29-1 TGCAGCGTTGAAGAAGCGGGGGCCGACAATGAGCAGTTCTTC CSVEEAGADNEQFF
. . TRBJ1-2 TRBV12-5 TGTGCTAGTGGATCGGGACTGAGGGGGGGACTCTATGGCTACACCTTC CASGSGLRGGLYGYTF
. . TRBJ1-2 TRBV29-1 TGCAGCGTTGAAGAATTAGGACGCCGTGGCTACACCTTC CSVEELGRRGYTF
TRBD2 . TRBJ2-1 TRBV6-1 TGTGCCAGCAGGTCCGGGGGGGGAAATGAGCAGTTCTTC CASRSGGGNEQFF
. few TRBJ1-4 TRBV6-2/TRBV6-3 TGTGCCAGCGGACACGACCCAACTAATGAAAAACTGTTTTTT CASGHDPTNEKLFF
. many TRBJ2-5 TRBV12-3/TRBV12-4 TGTGCCAGCAGTCCCAGACCCGACAGCAAACAAGAGACCCAGTACTTC CASSPRPDSKQETQYF
TRBD1 few TRBJ2-3 TRBV19 TGTGCCAGTAATGACAGGGGGTTAAGCACAGATACGCAGTATTTT CASNDRGLSTDTQYF
. . TRBJ1-4 TRBV10-3 TGTGCCATCAGTGACAGCCGAAGAACTAATGAAAAACTGTTTTTT CAISDSRRTNEKLFF
. . TRBJ1-1 TRBV10-3 TGTGCCATCAGTGATGGGCCACTCAACACTGAAGCTTTCTTT CAISDGPLNTEAFF
TRBD1 few TRBJ1-6 TRBV6-5 TGTGCCAGCAGTTTCAGTACAGGGACAGGGGATAATTCACCCCTCCACTTT CASSFSTGTGDNSPLHF
. . TRBJ1-2 TRBV9 TGTGCCAGCAGCGAAAGGTCGACAGGCGACTATGGCTACACCTTC CASSERSTGDYGYTF
. . TRBJ2-1 TRBV7-8 TGTGCCAGCAGCTTAAGGCGGGGCCCCTCCTACAATGAGCAGTTCTTC CASSLRRGPSYNEQFF
. . TRBJ2-1 TRBV29-1 TGCAGCGGAAGATCAGGGAACTACAATGAGCAGTTCTTC CSGRSGNYNEQFF
TRBD1 few TRBJ2-1 TRBV6-2/TRBV6-3 TGTGCCAGCAGTTACTCGGCCCACAGGGGGGAGTCCTACAATGAGCAGTTCTTC CASSYSAHRGESYNEQFF
. few TRBJ2-5 TRBV5-6 TGTGCCAGCAGCTTTCTCGATCCCCAAGAGACCCAGTACTTC CASSFLDPQETQYF
. many TRBJ2-1 TRBV6-5 TGTGCCAGCAGTTACTCGTCGGGGAATGAGCAGTTCTTC CASSYSSGNEQFF
. . TRBJ2-5 TRBV5-1 TGCGCCAGCAGCAAAGCCGGGTTCCAAGAGACCCAGTACTTC CASSKAGFQETQYF
. few TRBJ1-5 TRBV12-3/TRBV12-4 TGTGCCAGCAGTCCGTTACAGGATCAGCCCCAGCATTTT CASSPLQDQPQHF
TRBD2 few TRBJ2-2 TRBV10-3 TGTGCCATTAGCGGGCCATCCACCGGGGAGCTGTTTTTT CAISGPSTGELFF
. few TRBJ1-2 TRBV7-6 TGTGCCAGCAGCCCCAAGCCCGCGACAGGCACCTTCTATGGCTACACCTTC CASSPKPATGTFYGYTF
. . TRBJ2-3 TRBV7-2 TGTGCCAGCAGCCTGGCGACTAGATCAGATACGCAGTATTTT CASSLATRSDTQYF
. many TRBJ1-4 TRBV12-3/TRBV12-4 TGTGCCAGCAGTTTGCGGACTAATGAAAAACTGTTTTTT CASSLRTNEKLFF
. many TRBJ2-3 TRBV2 TGTGCCAGCAGTGTTGGCAGGGCTGGAGATACGCAGTATTTT CASSVGRAGDTQYF
. . TRBJ1-1 TRBV7-9 TGTGCCAGCAGCTTACTTTCGTGGAGTGGAAATAAGGCTTTCTTT CASSLLSWSGNKAFF
. few TRBJ1-4 TRBV7-8 TGTGCCAGCAGCTTAGCGCGGGCAGGGGCCCTTAATGAAAAACTGTTTTTT CASSLARAGALNEKLFF
. . TRBJ2-3 TRBV6-5 TGTGCCAGCAGGGCTATACTAGATTCAGATACGCAGTATTTT CASRAILDSDTQYF